This T cell receptor beta chain was documented in a study of shared clonotypes between healthy human individuals. Healthy and HIV-negative, the adult donors had no recent acute infections or vaccinations. A CD45RA-negative memory subset and a CD45RA+ naive subset were separated from the CD4+ cells. The deep-level immunoSEQ assay was used. Repertoires were generated with immunoSEQ multiplex PCR, while TCRdb's copy carries only in-frame clones and drops some. Altogether a few million clones are present, around 95% being singletons, with the ten largest covering 0.13%. The CDR3 contains 14 residues. The V end was cut by 1 base, the J end by 5 bases, with 9 bases between. Germline CDR1 and CDR2: SGHRS and YFSETQ.

The chain employs TRBV5-1 and TRBJ2-2, with a weak D call TRBD2 (6 bases). The sequenced sample was naive CD4+ T cells sorted from blood. Specified subset: CD45RA+ positively selected. This receptor was taken from a man between 18 and 35 years old in good health. CDR3 protein: CASSLKAGTGELFF. The CDR3 nucleotides read TGCGCCAGCAGCTTGAAGGCGGGAACCGGGGAGCTGTTTTTT.